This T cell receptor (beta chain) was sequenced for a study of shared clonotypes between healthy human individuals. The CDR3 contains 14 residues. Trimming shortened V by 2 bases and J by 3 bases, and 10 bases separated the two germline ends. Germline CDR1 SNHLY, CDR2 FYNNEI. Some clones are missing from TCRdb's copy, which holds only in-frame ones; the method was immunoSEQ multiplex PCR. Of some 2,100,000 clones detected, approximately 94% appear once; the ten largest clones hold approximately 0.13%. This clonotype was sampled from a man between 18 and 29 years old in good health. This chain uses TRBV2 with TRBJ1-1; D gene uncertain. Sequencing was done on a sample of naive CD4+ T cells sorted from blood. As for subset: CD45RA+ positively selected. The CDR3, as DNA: TGTGCCAGCAGTGAAATTGGCAGAGACACTGAAGCTTTCTTT. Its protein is CASSEIGRDTEAFF.